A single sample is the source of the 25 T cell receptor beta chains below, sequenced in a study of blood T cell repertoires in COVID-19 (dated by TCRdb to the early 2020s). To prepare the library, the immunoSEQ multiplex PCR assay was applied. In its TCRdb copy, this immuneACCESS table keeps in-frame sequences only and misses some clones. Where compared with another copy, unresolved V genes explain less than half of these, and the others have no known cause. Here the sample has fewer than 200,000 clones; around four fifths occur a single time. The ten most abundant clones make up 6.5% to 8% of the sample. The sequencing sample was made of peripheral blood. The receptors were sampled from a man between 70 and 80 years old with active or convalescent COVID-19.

The CDR3 DNA is TGTGCCAGCAGCTCCCGGACTAGCGGACCAGCCTACAATGAGCAGTTCTTC. This translates into CASSSRTSGPAYNEQFF. J is TRBJ2-1 and V is TRBV7-8; TRBD2 matches at 10 bases. CDR3 length equals 17 residues. Germline V gene data show CDR1 as SGHVS and CDR2 as FQNEAQ. Trimming cost V 4 bases and J 2 bases; bases outside gene matches: 8.

CDR3 protein: CASSDGGTDTQYF. Written as DNA, the CDR3 is TGCGCCAGCAGTGATGGCGGAACAGATACGCAGTATTTT. V gene TRBV10-2 combines with J gene TRBJ2-3; no clear D gene. The germline CDR1 and CDR2 sequences are WSHSY and SAAADI. V was cut by 3 bases and J by 3 bases, with 7 bases left in between. The CDR3 totals 13 residues.

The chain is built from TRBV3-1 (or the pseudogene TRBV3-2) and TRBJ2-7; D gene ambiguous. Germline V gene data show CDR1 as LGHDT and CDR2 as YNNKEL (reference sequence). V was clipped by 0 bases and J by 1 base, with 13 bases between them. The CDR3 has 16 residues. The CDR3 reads CASSQELARSSYEQYF. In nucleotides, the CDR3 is TGTGCCAGCAGCCAAGAGCTGGCCCGTTCATCCTACGAGCAGTACTTC.

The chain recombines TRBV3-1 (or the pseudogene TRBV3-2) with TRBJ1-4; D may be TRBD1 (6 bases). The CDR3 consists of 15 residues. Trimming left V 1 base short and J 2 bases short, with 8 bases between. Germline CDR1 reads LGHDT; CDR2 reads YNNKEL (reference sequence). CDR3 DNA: TGTGCCAGCAGCCAAGGGACAGTGACTAATGAAAAACTGTTTTTT. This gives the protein CASSQGTVTNEKLFF.

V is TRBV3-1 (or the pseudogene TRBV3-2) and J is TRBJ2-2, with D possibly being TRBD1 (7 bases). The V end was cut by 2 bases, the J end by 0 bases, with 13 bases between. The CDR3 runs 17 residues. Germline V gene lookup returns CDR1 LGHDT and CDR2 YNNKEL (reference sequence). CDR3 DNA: TGTGCCAGCAGCCAACTTGGAGGGGGCGCGAACACCGGGGAGCTGTTTTTT. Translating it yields CASSQLGGGANTGELFF.

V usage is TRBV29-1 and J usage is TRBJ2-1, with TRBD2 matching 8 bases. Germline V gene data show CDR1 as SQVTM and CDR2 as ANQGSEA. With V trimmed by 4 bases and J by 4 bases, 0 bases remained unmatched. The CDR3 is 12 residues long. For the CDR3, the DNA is TGCAGCGTTGCGGGAGGGTACAATGAGCAGTTCTTC. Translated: CSVAGGYNEQFF.

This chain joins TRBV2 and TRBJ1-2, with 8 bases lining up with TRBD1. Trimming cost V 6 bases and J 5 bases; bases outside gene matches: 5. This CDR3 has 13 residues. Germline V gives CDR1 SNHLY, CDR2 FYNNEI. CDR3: CASSGQGRYGYTF. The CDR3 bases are TGTGCCAGCAGCGGACAGGGCCGTTATGGCTACACCTTC.

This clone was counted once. CDR3 protein: CASSNGGDQPQHF. The CDR3 DNA sequence: TGTGCCAGCTCAAATGGGGGGGATCAGCCCCAGCATTTT. The chain recombines TRBV18 with TRBJ1-5; D possibly corresponds to TRBD1 (5 bases). V shed 5 bases and J shed 5 bases, with 10 bases lying between them. Germline V gene data show CDR1 as KGHSH and CDR2 as LQKENI. CDR3 length: 13 amino acids.

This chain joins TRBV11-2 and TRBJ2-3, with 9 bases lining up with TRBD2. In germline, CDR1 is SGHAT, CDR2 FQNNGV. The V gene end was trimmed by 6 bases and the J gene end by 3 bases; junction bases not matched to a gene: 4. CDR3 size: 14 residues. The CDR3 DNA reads TGTGCCAGCAGTTGGCGGGAGGGAACAGATACGCAGTATTTT. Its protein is CASSWREGTDTQYF.

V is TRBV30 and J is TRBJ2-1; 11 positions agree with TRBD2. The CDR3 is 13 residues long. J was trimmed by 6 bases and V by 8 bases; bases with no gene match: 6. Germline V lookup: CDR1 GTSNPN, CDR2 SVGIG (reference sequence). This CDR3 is CAGELAGGNEQFF. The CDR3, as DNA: TGTGCCGGTGAGCTAGCGGGGGGCAATGAGCAGTTCTTC.

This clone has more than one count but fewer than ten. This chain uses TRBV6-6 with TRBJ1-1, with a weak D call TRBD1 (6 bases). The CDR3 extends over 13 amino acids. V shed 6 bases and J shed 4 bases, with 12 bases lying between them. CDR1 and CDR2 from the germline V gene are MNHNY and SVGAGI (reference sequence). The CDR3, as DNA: TGTGCCAGCAGCACCGGGACACCCACTGAAGCTTTCTTT. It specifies CASSTGTPTEAFF.

CDR3: CASSNPGDNTEAFF. The CDR3 DNA reads as TGTGCCAGCAGTAATCCAGGGGATAACACTGAAGCTTTCTTT. The chain joins TRBV28 to TRBJ1-1; possibly TRBD1 for D (6 bases). V lost 5 bases to trimming and J lost 2 bases, with 12 bases between them. CDR1 is MDHEN, CDR2 SYDVKM, per germline. This CDR3 region has 14 residues.

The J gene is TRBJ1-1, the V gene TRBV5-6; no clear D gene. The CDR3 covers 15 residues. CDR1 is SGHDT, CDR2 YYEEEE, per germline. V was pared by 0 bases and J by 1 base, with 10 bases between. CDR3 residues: CASSLAKAGNTEAFF. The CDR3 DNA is TGTGCCAGCAGCTTGGCCAAAGCAGGGAACACTGAAGCTTTCTTT.

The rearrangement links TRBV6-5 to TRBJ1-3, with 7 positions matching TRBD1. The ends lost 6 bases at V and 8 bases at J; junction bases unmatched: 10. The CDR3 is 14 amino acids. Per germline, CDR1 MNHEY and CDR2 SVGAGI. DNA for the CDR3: TGTGCCAGCAGCAGGGGACAGCCATGGGACACCATATATTTT. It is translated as CASSRGQPWDTIYF.

The CDR3 here is CASSGQSKETQYF. For the CDR3, the DNA is TGCGCCAGCTCGGGACAGTCAAAAGAGACCCAGTACTTC. The chain combines TRBV10-1 with TRBJ2-5; 7 bases map to TRBD1. Trimming cost V 8 bases and J 3 bases; bases outside gene matches: 6. Germline CDR1 and CDR2: WNHNN and SYGVQD (reference sequence). CDR3 length: 13 residues.

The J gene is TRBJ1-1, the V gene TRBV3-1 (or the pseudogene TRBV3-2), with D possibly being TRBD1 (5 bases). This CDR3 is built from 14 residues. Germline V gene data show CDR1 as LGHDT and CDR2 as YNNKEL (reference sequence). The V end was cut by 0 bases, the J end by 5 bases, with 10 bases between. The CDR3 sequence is CASSQEGGWTEAFF. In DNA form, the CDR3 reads TGTGCCAGCAGCCAAGAGGGGGGTTGGACTGAAGCTTTCTTT.

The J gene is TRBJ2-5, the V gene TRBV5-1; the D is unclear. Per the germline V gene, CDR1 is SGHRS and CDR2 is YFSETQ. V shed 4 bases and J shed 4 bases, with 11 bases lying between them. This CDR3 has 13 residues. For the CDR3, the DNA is TGCGCCAGCAGCATCGCGCGCCGAGAGACCCAGTACTTC. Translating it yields CASSIARRETQYF.

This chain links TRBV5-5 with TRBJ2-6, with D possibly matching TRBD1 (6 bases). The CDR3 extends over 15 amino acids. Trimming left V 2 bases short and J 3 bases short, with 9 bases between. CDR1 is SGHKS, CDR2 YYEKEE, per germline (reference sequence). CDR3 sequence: CASSFQGSGANVLTF. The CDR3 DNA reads TGTGCCAGCAGCTTCCAGGGGAGTGGGGCCAACGTCCTGACTTTC.

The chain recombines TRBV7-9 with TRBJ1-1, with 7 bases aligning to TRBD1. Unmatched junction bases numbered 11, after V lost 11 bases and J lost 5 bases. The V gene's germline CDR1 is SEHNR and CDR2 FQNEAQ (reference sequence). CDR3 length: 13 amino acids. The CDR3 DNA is TGTGCCGGCAAACGGGAGGGGGCAACTGAAGCTTTCTTT. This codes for CAGKREGATEAFF. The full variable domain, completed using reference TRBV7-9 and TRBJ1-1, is DTGVSQNPRHKITKRGQNVTFRCDPISEHNRLYWYRQTLGQGPEFLTYFQNEAQLEKSRLLSDRFSAERPKGSFSTLEIQRTEQGDSAMYLCAGKREGATEAFFGQGTRLTVV.

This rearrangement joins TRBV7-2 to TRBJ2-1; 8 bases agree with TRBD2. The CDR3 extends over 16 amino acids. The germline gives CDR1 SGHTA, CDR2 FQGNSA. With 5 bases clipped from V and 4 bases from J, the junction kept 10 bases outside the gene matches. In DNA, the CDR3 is TGTGCCAGCAGCACTAGCGGCGGGAGTACTTACAATGAGCAGTTCTTC. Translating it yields CASSTSGGSTYNEQFF.

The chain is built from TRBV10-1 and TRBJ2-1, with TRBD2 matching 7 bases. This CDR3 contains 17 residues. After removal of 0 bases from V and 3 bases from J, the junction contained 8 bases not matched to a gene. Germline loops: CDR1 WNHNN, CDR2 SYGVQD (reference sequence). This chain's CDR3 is CASSESGASGIYNEQFF. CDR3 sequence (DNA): TGCGCCAGCAGTGAGTCCGGGGCTAGCGGCATCTACAATGAGCAGTTCTTC.

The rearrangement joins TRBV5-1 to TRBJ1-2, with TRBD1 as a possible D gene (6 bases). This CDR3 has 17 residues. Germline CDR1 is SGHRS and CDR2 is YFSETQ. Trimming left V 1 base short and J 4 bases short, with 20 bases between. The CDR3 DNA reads TGCGCCAGCAGCTTGCCCGTGGGGGGGGGCATCCCCTATGGCTACACCTTC. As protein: CASSLPVGGGIPYGYTF. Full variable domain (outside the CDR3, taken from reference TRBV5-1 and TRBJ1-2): KAGVTQTPRYLIKTRGQQVTLSCSPISGHRSVSWYQQTPGQGLQFLFEYFSETQRNKGNFPGRFSGRQFSNSRSEMNVSTLELGDSALYLCASSLPVGGGIPYGYTFGSGTRLTVV.

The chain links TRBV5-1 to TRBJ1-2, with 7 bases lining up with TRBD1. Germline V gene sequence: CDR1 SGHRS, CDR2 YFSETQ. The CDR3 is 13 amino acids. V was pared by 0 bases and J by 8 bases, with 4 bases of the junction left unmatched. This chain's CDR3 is CASSLEQGSGYTF. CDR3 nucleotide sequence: TGCGCCAGCAGCTTGGAACAGGGGAGCGGCTACACCTTC.

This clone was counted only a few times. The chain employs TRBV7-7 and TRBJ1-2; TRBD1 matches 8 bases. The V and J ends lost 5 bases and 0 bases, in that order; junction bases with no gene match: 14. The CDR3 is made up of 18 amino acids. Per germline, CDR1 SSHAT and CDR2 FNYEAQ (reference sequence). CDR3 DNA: TGTGCCAGCAGCCACGGCAGGCACAGGGGGAAGCCTAACTATGGCTACACCTTC. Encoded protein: CASSHGRHRGKPNYGYTF.

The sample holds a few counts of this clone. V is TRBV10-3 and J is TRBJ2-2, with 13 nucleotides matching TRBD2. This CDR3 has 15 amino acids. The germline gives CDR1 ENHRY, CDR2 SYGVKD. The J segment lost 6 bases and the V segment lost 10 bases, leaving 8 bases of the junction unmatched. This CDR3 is CATSTSGRDAGELFF. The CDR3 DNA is TGTGCCACCTCAACTAGCGGGAGGGACGCCGGGGAGCTGTTTTTT.